The clone carrying this T cell receptor (beta chain) was counted a few times. Germline V lookup: CDR1 SGHRS, CDR2 YFSETQ. Trimming took 2 bases from V and 2 from J, leaving 12 bases between them. This CDR3 contains 15 residues. Researchers ran immunoSEQ v3.0 at survey level. Repertoires were generated with immunoSEQ multiplex PCR, while TCRdb's copy carries only in-frame clones and drops some. The sample holds under 20,000 clones; more than 80% are singletons and the top ten take roughly 10%. The source of the sample is a study of long-term antiretroviral therapy in people with HIV. This clonotype was sampled from a woman aged 35 to 49 with HIV. The J gene is TRBJ2-3, the V gene TRBV5-1; D uncertain. The specimen comprised unsorted PBMCs, sampled 0.2 years after starting antiretroviral therapy. The CDR3 region has the DNA TGCGCCAGCAGCTTCTCCGGGTCGGACACAGATACGCAGTATTTT. It yields the protein CASSFSGSDTDTQYF.